These 11 T cell receptor beta chains share one sample of origin, sequenced in a study of blood T cells in healthy people across ages. Together with a sample-barcoded 5' primer, a J-beta primer mix was included in a second PCR lasting about 6 to 11 cycles. TCRdb re-analysed the 5' RACE reads in MiXCR, keeping a single row per CDR3 protein. The repertoire holds about 800,000 distinct CDR3 sequences, with 58% as singletons. Sequencing input: blood. These TCRs come from a man aged 25 to 45 in good health.

The genes are TRBV10-3 and TRBJ2-4, with 9 nucleotides matching TRBD1. The assigned J gene may be wrong: the sequence end matches TRBJ2-7 better. CDR3 length equals 14 residues. Germline-derived CDR1 and CDR2 are ENHRY and SYGVKD. The CDR3 nucleotides are TGTGCCATCAGTCCCGGGACAGGGACCTACGAGCAGTACTTC. Translated, it gives CAISPGTGTYEQYF.

The table lists this clonotype with a count of one. J is TRBJ1-2 and V is TRBV6-1; the match to TRBD1 covers 11 bases. The CDR3 covers 17 residues. CDR1 is MNHNS, CDR2 SASEGT, per germline. The junction had 11 bases not matched to a gene; V was cut back by 3 bases and J by 5 bases. The CDR3 region is CASSDPGQGARGYGYTF. In nucleotides, the CDR3 is TGTGCCAGCAGTGATCCTGGACAGGGGGCTCGAGGGTATGGCTACACCTTC.

The genes are TRBV9 and TRBJ2-1; D not resolved. Trimming took off 2 bases at V and 9 bases at J, with 6 bases between the two ends. The CDR3 is 11 amino acids. Germline assignment: CDR1 SGDLS and CDR2 YYNGEE. CDR3 amino acids: CASSVGTEQFF. CDR3 coding DNA: TGTGCCAGCAGCGTCGGAACTGAGCAGTTCTTC.

The chain couples TRBV10-3 to TRBJ2-6, with no clear D. Trimming took off 1 base at V and 0 bases at J, with 7 bases between the two ends. Germline V gene data show CDR1 as ENHRY and CDR2 as SYGVKD. The CDR3 spans 16 residues. The chain's CDR3 is CAISEFYFSGANVLTF. The CDR3 DNA reads TGTGCCATCAGTGAGTTCTATTTCTCTGGGGCCAACGTCCTGACTTTC.

The CDR3 loop is CASSLGLAGGPTDEQYF. In nucleotides, the CDR3 is TGTGCCAGCAGCTTAGGACTAGCGGGAGGGCCGACAGACGAGCAGTACTTC. The chain recombines TRBV7-9 with TRBJ2-7; 14 nucleotides align to TRBD2. There are 17 residues in the CDR3. CDR1 SEHNR and CDR2 FQNEAQ come from the germline V gene (reference sequence). V was pared by 1 base and J by 5 bases, with 7 bases of the junction left unmatched.

This rearrangement joins TRBV7-2 to TRBJ2-2; possibly TRBD1 or TRBD2 for D (6 bases each). The CDR3 runs to 14 residues. V was trimmed by 6 bases and J by 0 bases, leaving 8 bases between them. Per the germline V gene, CDR1 is SGHTA and CDR2 is FQGNSA. The CDR3 sequence: CASRRDTNTGELFF. The CDR3 DNA sequence: TGTGCCAGCAGGCGGGACACGAACACCGGGGAGCTGTTTTTT.

The V and J genes are TRBV27 and TRBJ2-1; TRBD1 matches 7 bases. CDR3 size: 13 residues. The ends lost 6 bases at V and 4 bases at J; junction bases unmatched: 3. CDR1 and CDR2 from the germline V gene are MNHEY and SMNVEV (reference sequence). CDR3 coding DNA: TGTGCCAGCAGAGACAGGGCGTACAATGAGCAGTTCTTC. This sequence encodes CASRDRAYNEQFF.

J is TRBJ2-3 and V is TRBV10-3; tentatively, D is TRBD1 or TRBD2 (6 bases each). From germline, CDR1 is ENHRY and CDR2 SYGVKD. The CDR3 runs 14 residues. The ends were cut back, 6 bases at V and 2 bases at J, with 12 bases in the middle. CDR3 loop: CAISPGGTTDTQYF. In DNA, the CDR3 is TGTGCCATCAGCCCCGGGGGCACCACAGATACGCAGTATTTT.

The rearrangement joins TRBV20-1 to TRBJ2-1; D ambiguous. V was shortened by 3 bases and J by 9 bases, with 9 bases between the two germline ends. The length of the CDR3 is 11 residues. Germline V gene sequence: CDR1 DFQATT, CDR2 SNEGSKA (reference sequence). CDR3 DNA: TGCAGTGCTAGTGAAAAGGGTGAGCAGTTCTTC. Amino acids: CSASEKGEQFF.

The rearrangement links TRBV5-1 to TRBJ2-5, with TRBD1 identical over 7 bases. J lost 11 bases, V lost 3 bases, and 16 bases had no gene match. This CDR3 region has 15 residues. Germline-derived CDR1 and CDR2 are SGHRS and YFSETQ. The CDR3 protein is CASSSTGMEHNEQYF. CDR3 bases: TGCGCCAGCAGCTCGACAGGGATGGAACACAATGAGCAGTACTTC.

The chain has TRBV24-1 and TRBJ2-7, with 7 positions matching TRBD2. Germline V gene sequence: CDR1 KGHDR, CDR2 SFDVKD. V lost 0 bases and J lost 7; bases outside the gene matches: 8. The CDR3 is 15 amino acids. As DNA, the CDR3 is TGTGCCACCAGTGATTTGGGTGTTAGCGGGCATGAGCAGTACTTC. Amino acid sequence: CATSDLGVSGHEQYF.